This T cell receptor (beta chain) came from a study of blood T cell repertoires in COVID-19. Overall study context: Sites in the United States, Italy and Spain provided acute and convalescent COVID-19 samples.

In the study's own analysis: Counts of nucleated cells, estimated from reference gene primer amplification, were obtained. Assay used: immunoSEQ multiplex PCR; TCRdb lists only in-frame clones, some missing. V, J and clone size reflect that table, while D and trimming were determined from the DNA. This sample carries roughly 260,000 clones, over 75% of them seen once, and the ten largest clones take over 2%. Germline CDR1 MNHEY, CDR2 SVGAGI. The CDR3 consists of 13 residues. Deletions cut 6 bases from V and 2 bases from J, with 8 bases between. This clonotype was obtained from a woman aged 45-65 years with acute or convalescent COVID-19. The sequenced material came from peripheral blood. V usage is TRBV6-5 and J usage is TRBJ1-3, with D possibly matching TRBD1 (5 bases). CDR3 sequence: CASRDSPGNTIYF. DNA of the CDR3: TGTGCCAGCAGAGACAGTCCTGGAAACACCATATATTTT.